One and the same sample provided the 21 T cell receptor beta chains below, sequenced in a study of T cell clonotyping in hematopoietic cell transplantation. Sequencing was performed with immunoSEQ multiplex PCR; in TCRdb, only in-frame clones are kept and a portion is missing. This table has fewer than 20,000 clones, 71% appearing once. The sequenced sample was peripheral blood mononuclear cells. These receptor sequences come from a woman in her sixties or seventies in good health. Some clones in this sample may be carry-over from other donors' samples.

This clone was counted between two and nine times. This sequence joins TRBV25-1 and TRBJ1-5, with 7 bases aligning to TRBD1. Germline V gene lookup returns CDR1 MGHDK and CDR2 SYGVNS. Trimming at V came to 6 bases and at J to 0 bases, leaving 5 bases not matched to a gene. The CDR3 runs to 15 residues. CDR3 nucleotide sequence: TGTGCCAGCAGCCCGGGACAGTATAGCAATCAGCCCCAGCATTTT. Residues: CASSPGQYSNQPQHF.

Only a few counts were recorded for this clone. CDR3 sequence (DNA): TGTGCCACCCGGACAGGGTCCACCGGGGAGCTGTTTTTT. Its translation: CATRTGSTGELFF. The chain employs TRBV6-5 and TRBJ2-2; 8 nucleotides match TRBD1. V dropped 10 bases and J dropped 4; count of bases not matched to a gene: 5. The CDR3 loop spans 13 amino acids. Per germline, CDR1 MNHEY and CDR2 SVGAGI.

The chain employs TRBV6-5 and TRBJ2-7; TRBD1 might be the D (6 bases). CDR3 length: 13 amino acids. Germline-derived CDR1 and CDR2 are MNHEY and SVGAGI. Trimming took 6 bases from V and 0 from J, leaving 9 bases between them. The CDR3 here is CASRHRDSYEQYF. The DNA for the CDR3 is TGTGCCAGCAGACACAGGGACTCCTACGAGCAGTACTTC.

The chain uses TRBV25-1 and TRBJ2-2; no definite D call. The CDR3 length is 12 residues. V lost 1 base and J lost 6, with 3 bases in between. Germline CDR1 is MGHDK and CDR2 is SYGVNS. As DNA, the CDR3 is TGTGCCAGCAGTGAATGGCCCGGGGAGCTGTTTTTT. Translated: CASSEWPGELFF.

V usage is TRBV28 and J usage is TRBJ1-2; the D gene is possibly TRBD1 (5 bases). V was shortened by 6 bases and J by 5 bases, with 7 bases between the two germline ends. This CDR3 is 11 amino acids long. The germline V gene encodes CDR1 MDHEN and CDR2 SYDVKM. The CDR3 DNA is TGTGCCAGCAGCCCAGGGTATGGCTACACCTTC. It codes for CASSPGYGYTF.

This clone was counted a few times. The chain uses TRBV9 and TRBJ2-7; TRBD1 matches at 7 bases. The V and J ends lost 0 bases and 2 bases, in that order; junction bases with no gene match: 2. Looked up from germline, CDR1 is SGDLS and CDR2 is YYNGEE. CDR3 size: 14 residues. CDR3 amino acids: CASSVAGQTYEQYF. The CDR3, as DNA: TGTGCCAGCAGCGTAGCGGGACAGACCTACGAGCAGTACTTC.

This chain uses TRBV30 with TRBJ1-5, with 7 bases identical to TRBD1. Germline V lookup: CDR1 GTSNPN, CDR2 SVGIG (reference sequence). Trimming removed 2 bases from V and 4 bases from J; junction bases left unmatched: 8. The CDR3 runs 15 residues. For the CDR3, the DNA is TGTGCCTGGAGTCTTCCGGGACAGTTTAATCAGCCCCAGCATTTT. Its translation: CAWSLPGQFNQPQHF.

The J gene is TRBJ2-1, the V gene TRBV25-1, with D perhaps matching TRBD1 or TRBD2 (5 bases each). Germline CDR1 and CDR2: MGHDK and SYGVNS. V was shortened by 4 bases and J by 1 base, with 14 bases between the two germline ends. The CDR3 runs to 16 residues. Written as DNA, the CDR3 is TGTGCCAGCAGTGTCGGGGACGTCGAATCCTACAATGAGCAGTTCTTC. Its protein is CASSVGDVESYNEQFF.

V gene TRBV7-9 combines with J gene TRBJ2-7, with D uncertain. V lost 2 bases to trimming and J lost 5 bases, with 13 bases between them. The CDR3 contains 14 residues. CDR1 is SEHNR and CDR2 is FQNEAQ in the germline V gene (reference sequence). This CDR3 reads CASSLLGTSDEQYF. CDR3 bases: TGTGCCAGCAGCTTATTGGGCACCTCGGACGAGCAGTACTTC.

The chain joins TRBV6-5 to TRBJ1-2; D might be TRBD1 (5 bases). The CDR3 is 14 residues long. With 2 bases removed from V and 4 bases from J, the gap between germline ends came to 11 bases. CDR1 and CDR2 from the germline V gene are MNHEY and SVGAGI. CDR3 nucleotide sequence: TGTGCCAGCAGTTACGGCCAGGGCCGCTATGGCTACACCTTC. This translates into CASSYGQGRYGYTF.

V usage is TRBV25-1 and J usage is TRBJ1-2; TRBD1 is a possible D gene (6 bases). V lost 6 bases and J lost 4, with 12 bases in between. Germline assignment: CDR1 MGHDK and CDR2 SYGVNS. This CDR3 comprises 13 residues. CDR3 DNA sequence: TGTGCCAGCAGCGTGGACAGTAGCTATGGCTACACCTTC. Its translation is CASSVDSSYGYTF.

J is TRBJ2-7 and V is TRBV19; 10 positions agree with TRBD1. The CDR3 is made up of 14 amino acids. Germline V gene lookup returns CDR1 LNHDA and CDR2 SQIVND (reference sequence). Trimming took 7 bases from V and 3 from J; bases not matched to a gene: 6. The CDR3 DNA reads as TGTGCCAGTAAAGCGGGGGACAGGGGCTACGAGCAGTACTTC. Amino acid sequence: CASKAGDRGYEQYF.

This clone was seen more than once but under ten times. The chain joins TRBV28 to TRBJ1-2, with D tentatively TRBD1 (5 bases). Per the germline V gene, CDR1 is MDHEN and CDR2 is SYDVKM. Trimming shortened V by 10 bases and J by 8 bases, and 26 bases separated the two germline ends. The CDR3 extends over 15 amino acids. CDR3: CAIRTPFWTQSGYTF. The DNA for the CDR3 is TGTGCCATCCGAACACCCTTTTGGACACAGTCGGGCTACACCTTC.

The chain carries TRBV9 and TRBJ1-2; perhaps TRBD1 as D (5 bases). The V gene lost 4 bases and the J gene lost 6 bases, with 13 bases spanning the gap. Germline lookup yields CDR1 SGDLS and CDR2 YYNGEE. CDR3 length equals 13 residues. As DNA, the CDR3 is TGTGCCAGCAGCTCCACGTGGGACGATGGCTACACCTTC. It translates to CASSSTWDDGYTF.

The chain has TRBV30 and TRBJ2-7, with D possibly being TRBD2 (5 bases). The V end lost 3 bases, the J end lost 6 bases, and 9 bases lay between the germline ends. Per the germline V gene, CDR1 is GTSNPN and CDR2 is SVGIG (reference sequence). The CDR3 is 11 amino acids. CDR3 loop: CAWRGGPEQYF. CDR3 coding DNA: TGTGCCTGGAGGGGCGGGCCCGAGCAGTACTTC.

V usage is TRBV27 and J usage is TRBJ1-1, with unresolved D. V was pared by 2 bases and J by 4 bases, with 11 bases between. The CDR3 is made up of 14 amino acids. The germline V gene has CDR1 MNHEY and CDR2 SMNVEV (reference sequence). The CDR3 spells CASSLMSSSTEAFF. As DNA, the CDR3 is TGTGCCAGCAGTTTAATGTCCAGTAGCACTGAAGCTTTCTTT.

This sequence joins TRBV12-5 and TRBJ1-1; 9 bases are shared with TRBD1. The CDR3 spans 12 residues. Losses at the gene ends were 5 bases for V and 10 bases for J; bases not matched to a gene: 5. Germline CDR1 and CDR2: LGHNT and FRNRAP. The CDR3 bases are TGTGCTAGTGGTCTGGGACAGGGAGGAGCTTTCTTT. Translated, it gives CASGLGQGGAFF.

This chain joins TRBV28 and TRBJ2-5; 9 nucleotides align to TRBD1. Germline CDR1 is MDHEN and CDR2 is SYDVKM. The trim removed 3 bases at V and 5 bases at J, leaving 7 bases unmatched. This CDR3 has 15 residues. CDR3 sequence (DNA): TGTGCCAGCAGTTTCGGCGGGACAGGGTCGGAGACCCAGTACTTC. The encoded protein is CASSFGGTGSETQYF.

This clone showed up just a few times. This rearrangement joins TRBV5-1 to TRBJ2-5, with D possibly TRBD2 on 5 matching bases. TRBJ2-7 explains the end of the DNA better; the J call may be wrong. This CDR3 is 14 amino acids long. The germline V gene encodes CDR1 SGHRS and CDR2 YFSETQ. The CDR3 sequence: CASSSYSEGSEQYF. Written as DNA, the CDR3 is TGCGCCAGCAGCTCTTACTCCGAAGGGAGCGAGCAGTACTTC.

V and J are TRBV9 and TRBJ2-5; 15 bases line up with TRBD2. The CDR3 covers 17 residues. The V gene's germline CDR1 is SGDLS and CDR2 YYNGEE. J gave up 2 bases and V 2 bases, and 4 bases lay outside the gene matches. This CDR3 reads CASSVGTSGGIQETQYF. The DNA for the CDR3 is TGTGCCAGCAGCGTCGGGACTAGCGGGGGGATTCAAGAGACCCAGTACTTC.

The chain uses TRBV7-9 and TRBJ1-1; 8 nucleotides line up with TRBD1. Germline lookup yields CDR1 SEHNR and CDR2 FQNEAQ (reference sequence). After removal of 3 bases from V and 4 bases from J, the junction contained 4 bases not matched to a gene. There are 14 residues in the CDR3. The CDR3 here is CASSFPGGGTEAFF. The CDR3 DNA follows: TGTGCCAGCAGCTTCCCAGGGGGCGGCACTGAAGCTTTCTTT.